Shown below are 10 T cell receptor beta chains from a single sample sequenced in a study of CD8+ T cells in alopecia areata. This sample's treatment: oral pan-JAK inhibitor, 5-10 mg twice daily. Isolated RNA was reverse transcribed into cDNA used as the sequencing template. TCRdb keeps only in-frame clones here, not all; method: immunoSEQ multiplex PCR. The top ten clones hold about 18% of a sample with over 85,000 clones, over 70% of them seen once. The sample consisted of CD8+ T cells sorted from blood, taken at week 44, from a patient treated with tofacitinib. The source of these receptors is a human donor with alopecia areata.

The chain recombines TRBV29-1 with TRBJ2-7; D tentatively reads TRBD1 or TRBD2 (5 bases each). CDR3 length: 15 amino acids. CDR1 is SQVTM, CDR2 ANQGSEA, per germline. V was clipped by 4 bases and J by 3 bases, with 19 bases between them. CDR3: CSVVFGDASSYEQYF. The CDR3 DNA is TGCAGCGTTGTTTTTGGGGACGCATCTAGCTACGAGCAGTACTTC.

V gene TRBV30 combines with J gene TRBJ1-1; no firm D call. Germline V gene lookup returns CDR1 GTSNPN and CDR2 SVGIG (reference sequence). The V gene lost 0 bases and the J gene lost 8 bases, with 13 bases spanning the gap. The CDR3 contains 13 residues. CDR3 sequence reads: CAWSVRPPSEAFF. CDR3 nucleotides: TGTGCCTGGAGTGTACGGCCCCCAAGCGAAGCTTTCTTT.

CDR3 in amino acids: CASSPGGRTEAFF. CDR3 in DNA: TGTGCCAGCAGCCCAGGGGGGCGGACTGAAGCTTTCTTT. V is TRBV6-6 and J is TRBJ1-1, with 7 bases lining up with TRBD1. After removal of 6 bases from V and 5 bases from J, the junction contained 6 bases not matched to a gene. Germline loops: CDR1 MNHNY, CDR2 SVGAGI (reference sequence). The length of the CDR3 is 13 residues.

This sequence joins TRBV2 and TRBJ2-1; D may be TRBD2 (5 bases). From germline, CDR1 is SNHLY and CDR2 FYNNEI. This CDR3 has 11 amino acids. Trimming shortened V by 10 bases and J by 8 bases, and 12 bases separated the two germline ends. This CDR3 reads CAILHSDEQFF. Written as DNA, the CDR3 is TGTGCCATTCTCCATAGCGATGAGCAGTTCTTC.

The rearrangement joins TRBV2 to TRBJ2-3; D is perhaps TRBD1 (5 bases). The CDR3 consists of 12 residues. Trimming removed 8 bases from V and 5 bases from J, with 11 bases in between. Germline assignment: CDR1 SNHLY and CDR2 FYNNEI. The CDR3 protein is CASLKGQDTQYF. CDR3 DNA sequence: TGTGCCAGCTTAAAGGGGCAAGATACGCAGTATTTT.

The chain links TRBV15 to TRBJ1-5; no clear D gene. The CDR3 has 13 amino acids. The V and J ends lost 1 base and 6 bases respectively, with 7 bases between them. Per germline, CDR1 LNHNV and CDR2 YYDKDF (reference sequence). The CDR3 bases are TGTGCCACCAGCAGAGTGGTGGGTCAGCCCCAGCATTTT. Protein sequence: CATSRVVGQPQHF.

This clone has only one observation. V gene TRBV2 combines with J gene TRBJ1-1, with unresolved D. V lost 2 bases to trimming and J lost 2 bases, with 12 bases between them. The germline CDR1 and CDR2 sequences are SNHLY and FYNNEI. This CDR3 has 15 amino acids. CDR3 residues: CASSERFQPNTEAFF. CDR3 nucleotides: TGTGCCAGCAGTGAACGATTTCAGCCTAACACTGAAGCTTTCTTT.

The chain combines TRBV7-9 with TRBJ1-2, with D hard to call. Germline V gene sequence: CDR1 SEHNR, CDR2 FQNEAQ (reference sequence). Trimming stripped 5 bases from V and 5 bases from J, with 9 bases between. The CDR3 spans 12 residues. In DNA form, the CDR3 reads TGTGCCAGCAGCACAGACGGTTATGGCTACACCTTC. Translated: CASSTDGYGYTF.

The chain links TRBV7-3 to TRBJ2-1; no firm D call. The germline gives CDR1 SGHTA, CDR2 FQGTGA. This CDR3 spans 13 amino acids. V was trimmed by 5 bases and J by 5 bases, leaving 10 bases between them. Here the CDR3 reads CASSPSTDNEQFF. CDR3 nucleotides: TGTGCCAGCAGCCCATCTACCGACAATGAGCAGTTCTTC. Looking up the rest from reference TRBV7-3 and TRBJ2-1 gives the full variable domain: GAGVSQTPSNKVTEKGKYVELRCDPISGHTALYWYRQSLGQGPEFLIYFQGTGAADDSGLPNDRFFAVRPEGSVSTLKIQRTERGDSAVYLCASSPSTDNEQFFGPGTRLTVL.

This chain uses TRBV27 with TRBJ2-2; D is tentatively TRBD1 or TRBD2 (5 bases each). The ends were cut back, 2 bases at V and 3 bases at J, with 13 bases in the middle. The germline V gene has CDR1 MNHEY and CDR2 SMNVEV (reference sequence). The CDR3 has 16 amino acids. Here the CDR3 reads CASSLTGTRDTGELFF. DNA of the CDR3: TGTGCCAGCAGTTTAACCGGGACGCGGGACACCGGGGAGCTGTTTTTT.